What follows are 19 T cell receptor beta chains derived from one specimen sequenced in a study of long-term antiretroviral therapy in people with HIV. The immunoSEQ assay was v3.0, run at survey level. Only in-frame clones appear in the TCRdb table, and some are missing; sequencing was by immunoSEQ multiplex PCR. The sample has over 10,000 clones, about nine tenths seen once. The specimen comprised unsorted PBMCs, sampled 2.1 years after starting antiretroviral therapy. The receptor set was obtained from a woman between 40 and 55 years old with HIV.

The chain couples TRBV25-1 to TRBJ2-1, with TRBD1 identical over 7 bases. The CDR3 runs to 17 residues. Trimming removed 0 bases from V and 6 bases from J; junction bases left unmatched: 11. The germline V gene has CDR1 MGHDK and CDR2 SYGVNS. CDR3 region: CASSEYTGTAASNEQFF. Here the CDR3 DNA reads TGTGCCAGCAGTGAATACACCGGGACAGCGGCTTCCAATGAGCAGTTCTTC.

This clone was found once. The V and J genes are TRBV10-3 and TRBJ2-6, with TRBD1 matching over 7 bases. Germline CDR1 is ENHRY and CDR2 is SYGVKD. The CDR3 runs 17 residues. J was trimmed by 0 bases and V by 6 bases; bases with no gene match: 8. This CDR3 reads CAIRPETGVSGANVLTF. The CDR3 DNA sequence: TGTGCCATCAGGCCAGAAACAGGGGTCTCTGGGGCCAACGTCCTGACTTTC.

Details on this clone: Mismatch with germline at one junction end may stem from a read error. The chain combines TRBV7-7 with TRBJ2-5; weak D call: TRBD2 (7 bases). The CDR3 is 15 residues long. CDR1 and CDR2 (germline): SSHAT, FNYEAQ (reference sequence). The CDR3 spells CASSPRRGGRETQYF. In nucleotides, the CDR3 is TGTGCTAGCAGCCCGAGGAGGGGGGGGAGGGAGACCCAGTACTTC.

The J gene is TRBJ2-1, the V gene TRBV6-5, with D unclear. The germline gives CDR1 MNHEY, CDR2 SVGAGI. CDR3 length: 11 amino acids. Trimming took off 7 bases at V and 4 bases at J, with 5 bases between the two ends. In DNA form, the CDR3 reads TGTGCCAGCAAGAGGTACAATGAGCAGTTCTTC. Translation: CASKRYNEQFF.

The genes are TRBV5-1 and TRBJ2-7; tentatively, D is TRBD1 (5 bases). The CDR3 extends over 16 amino acids. Trimming took off 4 bases at V and 2 bases at J, with 19 bases between the two ends. Germline loops: CDR1 SGHRS, CDR2 YFSETQ. CDR3: CASSPQGATEPYEQYF. CDR3 sequence (DNA): TGCGCCAGCAGCCCCCAAGGGGCCACGGAGCCCTACGAGCAGTACTTC. Full variable domain (outside the CDR3, taken from reference TRBV5-1 and TRBJ2-7): KAGVTQTPRYLIKTRGQQVTLSCSPISGHRSVSWYQQTPGQGLQFLFEYFSETQRNKGNFPGRFSGRQFSNSRSEMNVSTLELGDSALYLCASSPQGATEPYEQYFGPGTRLTVT.

The chain links TRBV18 to TRBJ1-1; D is unclear. Per germline, CDR1 KGHSH and CDR2 LQKENI. Trimming removed 1 base from V and 0 bases from J, with 6 bases in between. CDR3 size: 14 residues. In DNA form, the CDR3 reads TGTGCCAGCTCACCACAGAGCATGAACACTGAAGCTTTCTTT. Encoded protein: CASSPQSMNTEAFF.

The V and J genes are TRBV2 and TRBJ1-4; D gene unclear. The CDR3 is 13 residues long. The germline V and J ends were trimmed by 5 bases and 8 bases, with 12 bases remaining between them. CDR1 and CDR2 from the germline V gene are SNHLY and FYNNEI. The CDR3 here is CASSTGNREKLFF. For the CDR3, the DNA is TGTGCCAGCAGTACTGGTAATCGAGAAAAACTGTTTTTT. Drawing the rest from reference TRBV2 and TRBJ1-4, the complete variable domain is EPEVTQTPSHQVTQMGQEVILRCVPISNHLYFYWYRQILGQKVEFLVSFYNNEISEKSEIFDDQFSVERPDGSNFTLKIRSTKLEDSAMYFCASSTGNREKLFFGSGTQLSVL.

V is TRBV7-9 and J is TRBJ1-1, with 8 bases lining up with TRBD1. The CDR3 has 12 residues. Germline lookup yields CDR1 SEHNR and CDR2 FQNEAQ (reference sequence). V lost 2 bases, J lost 8 bases, and 1 base stayed unmatched. Written as DNA, the CDR3 is TGTGCCAGCAGCTTAAGGGACAGGGAAGCTTTCTTT. Its translation: CASSLRDREAFF.

The chain recombines TRBV5-5 with TRBJ2-2; 7 bases line up with TRBD2. The CDR3 sequence is 17 residues long. J was trimmed by 1 base and V by 3 bases; bases with no gene match: 9. CDR1 and CDR2 (germline): SGHKS, YYEKEE (reference sequence). The CDR3 DNA reads as TGTGCCAGCAGCTCCCATTGGGGGAGGGGGAACACCGGGGAGCTGTTTTTT. It yields the protein CASSSHWGRGNTGELFF.

The J gene is TRBJ1-2, the V gene TRBV30, with D unresolved. V lost 5 bases to trimming and J lost 6 bases, with 13 bases between them. The CDR3 is made up of 12 amino acids. Germline assignment: CDR1 GTSNPN and CDR2 SVGIG (reference sequence). DNA for the CDR3: TGTGCCTGGGCGACGGGATCAAATGGCTACACCTTC. Protein: CAWATGSNGYTF. The full variable domain, with the rest looked up from reference TRBV30 and TRBJ1-2, is SQTIHQWPATLVQPVGSPLSLECTVEGTSNPNLYWYRQAAGRGLQLLFYSVGIGQISSEVPQNLSASRPQDRQFILSSKKLLLSDSGFYLCAWATGSNGYTFGSGTRLTVV.

This sequence joins TRBV29-1 and TRBJ2-5, with D tentatively TRBD2 (6 bases). Per germline, CDR1 SQVTM and CDR2 ANQGSEA. The CDR3 contains 15 residues. V shed 3 bases and J shed 2 bases, with 16 bases lying between them. Here the CDR3 DNA reads TGCAGCGTTGAGGGTACGGCGGGGTTACAAGAGACCCAGTACTTC. This encodes CSVEGTAGLQETQYF.

This rearrangement joins TRBV29-1 to TRBJ1-3; the match to TRBD1 covers 8 bases. J lost 2 bases, V lost 7 bases, and 7 bases had no gene match. This CDR3 has 14 residues. Germline V gene lookup returns CDR1 SQVTM and CDR2 ANQGSEA. The CDR3 region is CSATPQGAGNTIYF. The CDR3, as DNA: TGCAGCGCGACTCCACAGGGGGCTGGAAACACCATATATTTT.

The gene calls are TRBV7-9 and TRBJ1-5, with D perhaps matching TRBD1 (5 bases). Germline CDR1 SEHNR, CDR2 FQNEAQ (reference sequence). This CDR3 contains 16 residues. V shed 5 bases and J shed 7 bases, with 21 bases lying between them. The CDR3 here is CASSRGMEAKGQPQHF. The CDR3 coding sequence is TGTGCCAGCAGCCGCGGAATGGAAGCTAAGGGGCAGCCCCAGCATTTT. Variable domain in full (rest from reference TRBV7-9 and TRBJ1-5): DTGVSQNPRHKITKRGQNVTFRCDPISEHNRLYWYRQTLGQGPEFLTYFQNEAQLEKSRLLSDRFSAERPKGSFSTLEIQRTEQGDSAMYLCASSRGMEAKGQPQHFGDGTRLSIL.

The rearrangement uses TRBV6-5 and TRBJ1-1; TRBD1 matches at 9 bases. Unmatched junction bases numbered 8, after V lost 3 bases and J lost 9 bases. CDR1 and CDR2 from the germline V gene are MNHEY and SVGAGI. The CDR3 is 14 residues long. The CDR3 protein is CASSYNGQGTKAFF. In DNA, the CDR3 is TGTGCCAGCAGTTATAACGGACAGGGGACGAAAGCTTTCTTT.

The V gene is TRBV6-1, the J gene TRBJ1-5; tentatively, D is TRBD1 (5 bases). V was pared by 3 bases and J by 6 bases, with 21 bases between. This CDR3 region has 17 residues. Per the germline V gene, CDR1 is MNHNS and CDR2 is SASEGT. Here the CDR3 reads CASSDGRGEGISQPQHF. In nucleotides, the CDR3 is TGTGCCAGCAGTGACGGTAGAGGGGAGGGGATCAGTCAGCCCCAGCATTTT.

V gene TRBV6-5 combines with J gene TRBJ1-1, with 9 bases that match TRBD1. V trimming: 7 bases; J trimming: 6 bases; junction bases outside the gene matches: 12. CDR1 and CDR2 (germline): MNHEY, SVGAGI. The length of the CDR3 is 15 residues. CDR3 sequence: CASTGDRARGSEAFF. Written as DNA, the CDR3 is TGTGCCAGCACAGGGGACAGGGCTCGAGGCTCTGAAGCTTTCTTT.

The V call is TRBV5-6, the J call TRBJ1-1; 10 nucleotides line up with TRBD1. V trimming: 0 bases; J trimming: 3 bases; junction bases outside the gene matches: 5. The germline CDR1 and CDR2 sequences are SGHDT and YYEEEE. The CDR3 runs 16 residues. The CDR3 DNA reads TGTGCCAGCAGCTTGGGACAGGGGGCTGGGGACACTGAAGCTTTCTTT. Amino acid sequence: CASSLGQGAGDTEAFF.

The chain couples TRBV30 to TRBJ2-7; tentatively, D is TRBD1 or TRBD2 (6 bases each). Trimming took 3 bases from V and 2 from J, leaving 14 bases between them. There are 14 residues in the CDR3. CDR1 GTSNPN and CDR2 SVGIG come from the germline V gene (reference sequence). CDR3 sequence: CAWRPEGGPYEQYF. The CDR3 DNA reads TGTGCCTGGAGACCCGAGGGGGGACCCTACGAGCAGTACTTC.

The rearrangement joins TRBV5-1 to TRBJ2-3; 7 bases line up with TRBD1. Germline lookup yields CDR1 SGHRS and CDR2 YFSETQ. The trim removed 2 bases at V and 4 bases at J, leaving 4 bases unmatched. The CDR3 consists of 14 residues. This CDR3 is CASSLEGGPDTQYF. CDR3 DNA sequence: TGCGCCAGCAGCTTAGAAGGGGGCCCAGATACGCAGTATTTT.